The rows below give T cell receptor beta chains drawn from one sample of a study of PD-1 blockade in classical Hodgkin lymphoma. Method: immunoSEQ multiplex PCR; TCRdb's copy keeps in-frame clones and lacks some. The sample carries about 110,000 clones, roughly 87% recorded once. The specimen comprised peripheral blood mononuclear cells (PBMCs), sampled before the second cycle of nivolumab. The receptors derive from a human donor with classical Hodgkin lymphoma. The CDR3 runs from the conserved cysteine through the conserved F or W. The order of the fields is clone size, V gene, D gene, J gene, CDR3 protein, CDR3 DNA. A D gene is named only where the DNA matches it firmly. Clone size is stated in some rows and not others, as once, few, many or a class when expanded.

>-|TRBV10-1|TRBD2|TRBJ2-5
CASSEWASGSAETQYF
TGCGCCAGCAGTGAGTGGGCTAGCGGGAGCGCAGAGACCCAGTACTTC
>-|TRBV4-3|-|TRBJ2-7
CASSQDAGRYEQYF
TGCGCCAGCAGCCAAGATGCAGGACGCTACGAGCAGTACTTC
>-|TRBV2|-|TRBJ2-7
CASGTEQYF
TGTGCCAGCGGAACCGAGCAGTACTTC
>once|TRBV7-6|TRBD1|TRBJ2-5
CASSDRAVQETQYF
TGTGCCAGCAGCGACAGGGCCGTACAAGAGACCCAGTACTTC
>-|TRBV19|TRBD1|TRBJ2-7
CASSPGGYEQYF
TGTGCCAGTAGCCCAGGGGGCTACGAGCAGTACTTC
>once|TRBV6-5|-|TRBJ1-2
CASSPGTVNYGYTF
TGTGCCAGCAGCCCCGGGACGGTCAACTATGGCTACACCTTC
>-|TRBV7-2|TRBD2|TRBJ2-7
CASTPRGLAGRESSYEQYF
TGTGCCAGCACCCCTCGGGGTCTAGCGGGACGGGAAAGCTCCTACGAGCAGTACTTC
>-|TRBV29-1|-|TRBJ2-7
CSVERGREQYF
TGCAGCGTTGAGCGGGGAAGGGAGCAGTACTTC
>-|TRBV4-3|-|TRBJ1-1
CASSQGRVNTEAFF
TGCGCCAGCAGCCAGGGACGGGTAAACACTGAAGCTTTCTTT
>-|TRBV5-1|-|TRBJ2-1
CASSLGASASYNEQFF
TGCGCCAGCAGCTTGGGGGCGTCTGCCTCCTACAATGAGCAGTTCTTC
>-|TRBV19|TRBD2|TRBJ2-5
CASSIAGTSIVVAETQYF
TGTGCCAGTAGTATAGCCGGGACTAGCATCGTGGTAGCGGAGACCCAGTACTTC
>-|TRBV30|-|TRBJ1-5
CAWSVQLNQPQHF
TGTGCCTGGAGTGTACAGCTTAATCAGCCCCAGCATTTT
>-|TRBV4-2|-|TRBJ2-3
CASSQDLLVGTDTQYF
TGTGCCAGCAGCCAAGATTTACTAGTAGGTACAGATACGCAGTATTTT
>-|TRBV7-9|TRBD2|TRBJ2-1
CASSPVGASGIDEQFF
TGTGCCAGCAGCCCCGTCGGGGCTAGCGGGATAGATGAGCAGTTCTTC
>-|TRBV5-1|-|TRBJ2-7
CAITPGTPPYEQYF
TGCGCCATCACGCCCGGGACACCACCTTACGAGCAGTACTTC
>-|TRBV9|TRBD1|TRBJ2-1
CASSAGTDGYNEQFF
TGTGCCAGCAGCGCCGGGACAGACGGCTACAATGAGCAGTTCTTC
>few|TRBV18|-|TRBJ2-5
CASSGGQETQYF
TGTGCCAGCTCTGGAGGGCAAGAGACCCAGTACTTC
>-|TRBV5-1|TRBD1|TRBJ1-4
CASSLATGGSEKLFF
TGCGCCAGCAGCTTGGCTACAGGGGGCTCGGAAAAACTGTTTTTT
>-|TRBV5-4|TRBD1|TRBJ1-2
CASSFGQDNYGYTF
TGTGCCAGCAGCTTCGGACAGGACAACTATGGCTACACCTTC
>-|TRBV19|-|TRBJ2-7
CASSIGSSYEQYF
TGTGCCAGTAGTATAGGATCGTCCTACGAGCAGTACTTC
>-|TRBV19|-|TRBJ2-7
CASSIRGPGHSSYEQYF
TGTGCCAGTAGTATCCGTGGGCCGGGACACAGCTCCTACGAGCAGTACTTC
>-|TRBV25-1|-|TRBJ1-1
CASTSSGVTEAFF
TGTGCCAGCACTTCCTCGGGGGTAACTGAAGCTTTCTTT
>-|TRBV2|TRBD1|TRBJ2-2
CATKGTVVTGELFF
TGTGCCACCAAGGGGACAGTGGTCACCGGGGAGCTGTTTTTT
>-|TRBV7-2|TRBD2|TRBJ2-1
CASSANQRGGYNEQFF
TGTGCCAGCAGCGCCAACCAGCGGGGGGGGTACAATGAGCAGTTCTTC